The entry below gives a single T cell receptor (beta chain) sequence along with its context. In each case, RNA was isolated and then reverse transcribed into cDNA as the sequencing template. Data came from immunoSEQ multiplex PCR; TCRdb stores just in-frame clones and leaves some out. The table has under 70,000 clones, about three fifths seen once; the top ten hold approximately 19%. The data originate from a study of CD8+ T cells in alopecia areata. Sequencing used CD8+ T cells sorted from blood, obtained at week 0. This receptor was taken from a human donor with alopecia areata.

CDR3 in amino acids: CASSPPLLDTQYF. The CDR3 coding sequence is TGTGCCAGCAGCCCGCCACTTCTTGATACGCAGTATTTT. V usage is TRBV7-2 and J usage is TRBJ2-3; D is uncertain. This CDR3 region has 13 residues. The V gene's germline CDR1 is SGHTA and CDR2 FQGNSA. V dropped 5 bases and J dropped 6 bases, with 12 bases sitting between them.